This TCR beta chain comes out of a study of OX40 agonist ivuxolimab in advanced cancers. For the study at large: Patients received intravenous ivuxolimab every 2 weeks at 0.01 to 10 mg/kg. A male proportion of approximately 83% was recorded, with mean age about 62 years and range roughly 23 to 79.

Germline V CDR1 and CDR2: MNHEY, SVGAGI. The V end was cut by 6 bases, the J end by 0 bases, with 9 bases between. This CDR3 has 15 residues. The data were produced by immunoSEQ multiplex PCR, yet TCRdb's version contains in-frame clones alone and is incomplete. The table has approximately 57,000 clones, over 75% seen once. This clone has only a few counts. Sequences were derived from CD4+ or CD8+ T cells sorted from blood, sampled in a trial of the OX40 agonist ivuxolimab. The gene calls are TRBV6-5 and TRBJ1-6; D gene ambiguous. The TCR was taken from an adult with an advanced solid tumor such as melanoma, head and neck, liver or kidney cancer. CDR3 sequence (DNA): TGTGCCAGCAGCCTAGGGAGCTCCTATAATTCACCCCTCCACTTT. Residues: CASSLGSSYNSPLHF.